Sequencing of this T cell receptor (beta chain) was carried out in a study of T cells after somatic rescue of genetic block. The V end was cut by 5 bases, the J end by 5 bases, with 15 bases between. Germline CDR1 SEHNR, CDR2 FQNEAQ (reference sequence). This CDR3 is 14 amino acids long. Method: immunoSEQ multiplex PCR; TCRdb's copy keeps in-frame clones and lacks some. The sample consists of 65,000 to 70,000 clones, about 90% of them appearing once. The material sequenced was peripheral blood mononuclear cells (PBMCs). This TCR derives from a man aged 40-49 years. The chain joins TRBV7-9 to TRBJ2-5; D could derive from TRBD1 or TRBD2 (5 bases each). The CDR3 region has the DNA TGTGCCAGCAGCCCCCGGGACCACCGGGAGACCCAGTACTTC. This sequence encodes CASSPRDHRETQYF.